The 30 T cell receptor beta chains below all came from one sample that was sequenced in a study of blood T cell repertoires in COVID-19. Method: immunoSEQ multiplex PCR; TCRdb's copy keeps in-frame clones and lacks some. The sample consists of over 100,000 clones, roughly 83% of them appearing once. The sample taken for sequencing was peripheral blood. These receptors came from a woman of 80 years or more with acute or convalescent COVID-19.

The chain joins TRBV3-1 (or the pseudogene TRBV3-2) to TRBJ1-1; 8 nucleotides match TRBD1. Germline lookup yields CDR1 LGHDT and CDR2 YNNKEL (reference sequence). The CDR3 runs 13 residues. J was trimmed by 3 bases and V by 6 bases; bases with no gene match: 3. Here the CDR3 reads CASRPQGDTEAFF. In DNA form, the CDR3 reads TGTGCCAGCAGGCCACAGGGGGACACTGAAGCTTTCTTT.

The chain carries TRBV11-2 and TRBJ1-1, with 12 nucleotides matching TRBD1. V dropped 5 bases and J dropped 4; count of bases not matched to a gene: 5. Germline CDR1 SGHAT, CDR2 FQNNGV. The CDR3 extends over 15 amino acids. The CDR3: CASSRDRGRTTEAFF. The CDR3 DNA sequence: TGTGCCAGCAGCCGGGACAGGGGGCGAACCACTGAAGCTTTCTTT.

The chain carries TRBV4-3 and TRBJ2-1, with D possibly matching TRBD2 (6 bases). The CDR3 spans 14 residues. V shed 4 bases and J shed 5 bases, with 12 bases lying between them. Germline V CDR1 and CDR2: LGHNA, YSLEER. The CDR3 here is CASSREEGNNEQFF. The CDR3 coding sequence is TGCGCCAGCAGCCGCGAGGAGGGGAACAATGAGCAGTTCTTC.

The genes are TRBV3-1 (or the pseudogene TRBV3-2) and TRBJ1-6; 8 bases align to TRBD1. Germline CDR1 and CDR2: LGHDT and YNNKEL (reference sequence). CDR3 size: 14 residues. The V and J ends lost 5 bases and 7 bases, in that order; junction bases with no gene match: 4. The CDR3 here is CASSGTGGNSPLHF. CDR3 bases: TGTGCCAGCAGCGGGACAGGAGGGAATTCACCCCTCCACTTT.

This clone showed up just a few times. The chain recombines TRBV2 with TRBJ2-3; TRBD2 might be the D (6 bases). CDR3 size: 14 residues. Trimming took 8 bases from V and 2 from J, leaving 14 bases between them. Looked up from germline, CDR1 is SNHLY and CDR2 is FYNNEI. CDR3 loop: CASAPGGDTDTQYF. The DNA of the CDR3 is TGTGCCAGCGCTCCGGGCGGGGACACAGATACGCAGTATTTT. Based on the CDR3 plus reference TRBV2 and TRBJ2-3, the full variable domain is EPEVTQTPSHQVTQMGQEVILRCVPISNHLYFYWYRQILGQKVEFLVSFYNNEISEKSEIFDDQFSVERPDGSNFTLKIRSTKLEDSAMYFCASAPGGDTDTQYFGPGTRLTVL.

This clone was seen once. The V and J genes are TRBV11-1 and TRBJ2-1; a possible D gene is TRBD1 (6 bases). Trimming left V 1 base short and J 7 bases short, with 14 bases between. This CDR3 region has 15 residues. From germline, CDR1 is SGHAT and CDR2 FQDESV (reference sequence). The CDR3 is CASSLGQVVGNEQFF. The DNA of the CDR3 is TGTGCCAGCAGCTTAGGACAGGTTGTGGGGAATGAGCAGTTCTTC.

This chain uses TRBV19 with TRBJ1-2; 10 bases are shared with TRBD1. The germline V gene encodes CDR1 LNHDA and CDR2 SQIVND (reference sequence). The CDR3 sequence is 15 residues long. After removal of 4 bases from V and 3 bases from J, the junction contained 5 bases not matched to a gene. This chain's CDR3 is CASSRGQGVYYGYTF. The CDR3 DNA sequence: TGTGCCAGTAGTAGAGGACAGGGGGTCTACTATGGCTACACCTTC.

CDR3 bases: TGTGCCAGCAGCTTGAATACCTACGAGCAGTACTTC. This sequence encodes CASSLNTYEQYF. The chain employs TRBV5-6 and TRBJ2-7, with D hard to call. CDR3 length equals 12 residues. The V end lost 1 base, the J end lost 2 bases, and 4 bases lay between the germline ends. Germline V gene sequence: CDR1 SGHDT, CDR2 YYEEEE.

This clone was picked up a small number of times. V gene TRBV6-4 combines with J gene TRBJ1-1; D not certain. This CDR3 has 13 residues. Germline V gene sequence: CDR1 MRHNA, CDR2 SNTAGT. Trimming removed 4 bases at V and 0 bases at J, with 6 bases between. CDR3 bases: TGTGCCAGCAGTGCCAGTATGAACACTGAAGCTTTCTTT. Residues: CASSASMNTEAFF.

J is TRBJ2-3 and V is TRBV24-1; a weak D match, TRBD2 (6 bases). V gave up 3 bases and J gave up 2 bases, with 17 bases separating them. Germline assignment: CDR1 KGHDR and CDR2 SFDVKD. The CDR3 is 17 residues long. The chain's CDR3 is CATSDKATGTYTDTQYF. The CDR3, as DNA: TGTGCCACCAGTGATAAAGCCACCGGGACTTACACAGATACGCAGTATTTT.

The chain is built from TRBV4-1 and TRBJ1-1, with 10 bases identical to TRBD1. The CDR3 contains 15 residues. V dropped 3 bases and J dropped 5; count of bases not matched to a gene: 6. In germline, CDR1 is MGHRA, CDR2 YSYEKL. The CDR3 region is CASSHTGDRGTEAFF. The CDR3 DNA follows: TGCGCCAGCAGCCACACAGGGGACAGGGGTACTGAAGCTTTCTTT.

The V call is TRBV5-4, the J call TRBJ2-3; 7 bases are shared with TRBD1. Per the germline V gene, CDR1 is SGHNT and CDR2 is YYREEE (reference sequence). J lost 2 bases, V lost 4 bases, and 4 bases had no gene match. This CDR3 region has 14 residues. As DNA, the CDR3 is TGTGCCAGCAGCCTGGGACAGTTCACAGATACGCAGTATTTT. It translates to CASSLGQFTDTQYF.

This clone was detected only a few times. The rearrangement joins TRBV27 to TRBJ1-6; maybe TRBD1 (6 bases). Germline CDR1 MNHEY, CDR2 SMNVEV (reference sequence). CDR3 length: 18 amino acids. The V gene lost 10 bases and the J gene lost 0 bases, with 22 bases spanning the gap. CDR3 nucleotides: TGTGCCACCCCCGGGGGGGCGATTGTTGGCTCCTATAATTCACCCCTCCACTTT. Amino acids: CATPGGAIVGSYNSPLHF.

The V gene is TRBV5-1, the J gene TRBJ2-2; 7 bases align to TRBD2. Germline loops: CDR1 SGHRS, CDR2 YFSETQ. There are 15 residues in the CDR3. J was trimmed by 7 bases and V by 4 bases; bases with no gene match: 10. CDR3 nucleotide sequence: TGCGCCAGCAGCCCCTCGACTAGCTGGGGCGGGGAGCTGTTTTTT. Translation: CASSPSTSWGGELFF. Variable domain in full (rest from reference TRBV5-1 and TRBJ2-2): KAGVTQTPRYLIKTRGQQVTLSCSPISGHRSVSWYQQTPGQGLQFLFEYFSETQRNKGNFPGRFSGRQFSNSRSEMNVSTLELGDSALYLCASSPSTSWGGELFFGEGSRLTVL.

The chain links TRBV5-1 to TRBJ1-2, with D uncertain. There are 15 residues in the CDR3. The germline V gene has CDR1 SGHRS and CDR2 YFSETQ. The V end was cut by 0 bases, the J end by 7 bases, with 16 bases between. The CDR3 sequence is CASSLVGGPGVGYTF. CDR3 nucleotide sequence: TGCGCCAGCAGCTTGGTCGGTGGCCCCGGAGTTGGCTACACCTTC.

This clone was detected once. The V and J genes are TRBV6-2 or TRBV6-3 and TRBJ1-3; 7 positions match TRBD1. This CDR3 is 15 amino acids long. Unmatched junction bases numbered 3, after V lost 4 bases and J lost 0 bases. The germline CDR1 and CDR2 sequences are MNHEY and SVGEGT. This CDR3 reads CASSSTGDSGNTIYF. The DNA for the CDR3 is TGTGCCAGCAGTTCAACAGGGGACTCTGGAAACACCATATATTTT.

The chain combines TRBV4-2 with TRBJ2-5; 8 positions agree with TRBD2. Unmatched junction bases numbered 12, after V lost 4 bases and J lost 5 bases. Looked up from germline, CDR1 is LGHNA and CDR2 is YNFKEQ. This CDR3 comprises 16 residues. CDR3 amino acids: CASSPTAGAGEETQYF. CDR3 DNA: TGTGCCAGCAGCCCCACAGCGGGAGCGGGAGAGGAGACCCAGTACTTC.

This clone appeared a single time. The chain employs TRBV5-4 and TRBJ1-4, with no clear D. Trimming pared 2 bases from V and 8 bases from J, leaving 13 bases between. Germline V gene lookup returns CDR1 SGHNT and CDR2 YYREEE (reference sequence). The CDR3 runs 14 residues. This CDR3 reads CASSFQTRPEKLFF. For the CDR3, the DNA is TGTGCCAGCAGCTTCCAGACAAGGCCGGAAAAACTGTTTTTT.

The chain couples TRBV6-2 or TRBV6-3 to TRBJ2-2, with D tentatively TRBD2 (7 bases). The CDR3 runs to 15 residues. Germline V CDR1 and CDR2: MNHEY, SVGEGT. The V and J ends lost 2 bases and 4 bases respectively, with 11 bases between them. CDR3 sequence: CASSYEGGATGELFF. In nucleotides, the CDR3 is TGTGCCAGCAGTTACGAGGGGGGGGCCACCGGGGAGCTGTTTTTT.

The rearrangement uses TRBV6-5 and TRBJ2-3, with a tentative D call TRBD2 (5 bases). CDR1 and CDR2 from the germline V gene are MNHEY and SVGAGI. The CDR3 sequence is 13 residues long. With 4 bases removed from V and 12 bases from J, the gap between germline ends came to 17 bases. The DNA for the CDR3 is TGTGCCAGCAGTTCGGCGGCAACTAGAATTCAGTATTTT. Translated, it gives CASSSAATRIQYF.

The chain employs TRBV3-1 (or the pseudogene TRBV3-2) and TRBJ1-6, with D unresolved. With 4 bases removed from V and 5 bases from J, the gap between germline ends came to 12 bases. The germline V gene encodes CDR1 LGHDT and CDR2 YNNKEL (reference sequence). The CDR3 runs 15 residues. The chain's CDR3 is CASSPLAQDNSPLHF. In nucleotides, the CDR3 is TGTGCCAGCAGCCCCCTGGCACAAGATAATTCACCCCTCCACTTT.

This clone has more than one count but fewer than ten. The chain has TRBV19 and TRBJ1-1, with D tentatively TRBD1 (5 bases). The CDR3 covers 14 residues. In germline, CDR1 is LNHDA, CDR2 SQIVND (reference sequence). The germline V and J ends were trimmed by 7 bases and 2 bases, with 14 bases remaining between them. As DNA, the CDR3 is TGTGCCAGTACCCAACCGGGGGGAAACACTGAAGCTTTCTTT. Amino acid sequence: CASTQPGGNTEAFF.

The genes are TRBV19 and TRBJ1-4; D gene uncertain. Trimming removed 5 bases at V and 4 bases at J, with 11 bases between. The CDR3 runs 14 residues. CDR1 is LNHDA and CDR2 is SQIVND in the germline V gene (reference sequence). In DNA, the CDR3 is TGTGCCAGTAGTGAAGGCAGCGTTAATGAAAAACTGTTTTTT. Translating gives CASSEGSVNEKLFF. The variable domain in full, with the rest retrieved from reference TRBV19 and TRBJ1-4, is DGGITQSPKYLFRKEGQNVTLSCEQNLNHDAMYWYRQDPGQGLRLIYYSQIVNDFQKGDIAEGYSVSREKKESFPLTVTSAQKNPTAFYLCASSEGSVNEKLFFGSGTQLSVL.

The genes are TRBV7-8 and TRBJ2-1; a weak D match, TRBD1 (7 bases). The V end lost 5 bases, the J end lost 3 bases, and 17 bases lay between the germline ends. The CDR3 runs to 16 residues. The germline V gene encodes CDR1 SGHVS and CDR2 FQNEAQ. CDR3 sequence: CASSRGGGDSYNEQFF. The CDR3 nucleotides read TGTGCCAGCAGCCGAGGGGGCGGGGACAGCTACAATGAGCAGTTCTTC.

V gene TRBV6-5 combines with J gene TRBJ1-5; 8 bases are a match to TRBD1. The germline CDR1 and CDR2 sequences are MNHEY and SVGAGI. CDR3 length: 15 amino acids. With 6 bases clipped from V and 1 base from J, the junction kept 5 bases outside the gene matches. CDR3 sequence reads: CASSFDRGSNQPQHF. The CDR3 DNA is TGTGCCAGCAGCTTTGACAGGGGAAGCAATCAGCCCCAGCATTTT.

Only one count was recorded for this clone. The chain recombines TRBV11-3 with TRBJ2-1; weak D call: TRBD1 (6 bases). The CDR3 has 17 residues. Germline-derived CDR1 and CDR2 are SGHNT and YENEEA. Trimming removed 5 bases at V and 2 bases at J, with 19 bases between. The DNA of the CDR3 is TGTGCCAGCAGCAAAAGCCCGGGACACTTACCCTACAATGAGCAGTTCTTC. It translates to CASSKSPGHLPYNEQFF.

The chain links TRBV19 to TRBJ1-4; 9 bases are a match to TRBD1. The CDR3 consists of 16 residues. Germline CDR1 is LNHDA and CDR2 is SQIVND (reference sequence). Trimming cost V 3 bases and J 3 bases; bases outside gene matches: 5. The CDR3 sequence: CASSIGQGMANEKLFF. For the CDR3, the DNA is TGTGCCAGTAGTATCGGACAGGGGATGGCTAATGAAAAACTGTTTTTT. The entire variable domain, with the rest obtained from reference TRBV19 and TRBJ1-4, is as follows: DGGITQSPKYLFRKEGQNVTLSCEQNLNHDAMYWYRQDPGQGLRLIYYSQIVNDFQKGDIAEGYSVSREKKESFPLTVTSAQKNPTAFYLCASSIGQGMANEKLFFGSGTQLSVL.

The chain couples TRBV5-1 to TRBJ2-1, with 9 bases fitting TRBD1. Per germline, CDR1 SGHRS and CDR2 YFSETQ. V lost 2 bases, J lost 3 bases, and 6 bases stayed unmatched. CDR3 length equals 16 residues. CDR3 in DNA: TGCGCCAGCAGCTTCCGTGGACAGGGGAACTACAATGAGCAGTTCTTC. Encoded protein: CASSFRGQGNYNEQFF.

This chain links TRBV7-2 with TRBJ1-3; D is perhaps TRBD1 (6 bases). From germline, CDR1 is SGHTA and CDR2 FQGNSA. The ends were cut back, 3 bases at V and 4 bases at J, with 13 bases in the middle. The CDR3 loop spans 15 amino acids. CDR3 sequence: CASSFDLQGGNTIYF. CDR3 DNA: TGTGCCAGCAGCTTCGACCTCCAGGGGGGAAACACCATATATTTT. Filled out from reference TRBV7-2 and TRBJ1-3, the complete variable domain reads GAGVSQSPSNKVTEKGKDVELRCDPISGHTALYWYRQSLGQGLEFLIYFQGNSAPDKSGLPSDRFSAERTGGSVSTLTIQRTQQEDSAVYLCASSFDLQGGNTIYFGEGSWLTVV.

This clone occurred once. The sample has other DNA sequences that encode this CDR3 too. V gene TRBV5-1 combines with J gene TRBJ2-7; tentatively, D is TRBD1 (6 bases). Trimming left V 4 bases short and J 0 bases short, with 11 bases between. From germline, CDR1 is SGHRS and CDR2 YFSETQ. The CDR3 spans 14 residues. CDR3 DNA sequence: TGCGCCAGCAGCCAGGACAGTCCCTCCTACGAGCAGTACTTC. This sequence encodes CASSQDSPSYEQYF.